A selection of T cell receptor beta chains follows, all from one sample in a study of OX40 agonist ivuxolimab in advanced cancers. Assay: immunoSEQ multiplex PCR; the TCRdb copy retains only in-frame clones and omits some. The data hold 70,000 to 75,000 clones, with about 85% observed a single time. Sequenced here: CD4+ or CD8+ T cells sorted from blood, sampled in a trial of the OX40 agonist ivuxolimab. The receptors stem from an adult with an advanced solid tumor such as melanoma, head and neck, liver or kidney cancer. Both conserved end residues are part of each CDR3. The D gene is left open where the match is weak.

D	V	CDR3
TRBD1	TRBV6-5	CTSSSTGGGEPQHF
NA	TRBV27	CASSSDIGGQPQHF
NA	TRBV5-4	CASSLAAGVETQYF
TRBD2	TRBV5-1	CASSPGTSGETQYF
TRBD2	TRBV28	CATLADSYNEQFF
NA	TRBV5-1	CASSPGIATSTDTQYF
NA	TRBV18	CASSPRMTDASGNQPQHF
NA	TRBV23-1	CASSHPTLGVGDTDTQYF
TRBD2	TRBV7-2	CASSLNTGYGSGSNIQYF
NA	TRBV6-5	CASNEGLGGTEAFF
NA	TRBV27	CASSIRQGTDTQYF
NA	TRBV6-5	CASSYRQGNQPQHF
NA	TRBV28	CASSLRARTEAFF
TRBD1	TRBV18	CASSSGQGNEQYF
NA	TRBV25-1	CASRGDYEQYF
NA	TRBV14	CASSQDRWASGTDTQYF
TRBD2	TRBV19	CATFAGTSGSDEQFF
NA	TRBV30	CAWSVGQVGKAFF
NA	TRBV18	CASSRGRNEKLFF
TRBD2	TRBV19	CASRSGRYNEQFF
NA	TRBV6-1	CASDRSDNEQFF
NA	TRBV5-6	CASSWFVNTEAFF
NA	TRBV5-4	CASSWALGPNSPLHF